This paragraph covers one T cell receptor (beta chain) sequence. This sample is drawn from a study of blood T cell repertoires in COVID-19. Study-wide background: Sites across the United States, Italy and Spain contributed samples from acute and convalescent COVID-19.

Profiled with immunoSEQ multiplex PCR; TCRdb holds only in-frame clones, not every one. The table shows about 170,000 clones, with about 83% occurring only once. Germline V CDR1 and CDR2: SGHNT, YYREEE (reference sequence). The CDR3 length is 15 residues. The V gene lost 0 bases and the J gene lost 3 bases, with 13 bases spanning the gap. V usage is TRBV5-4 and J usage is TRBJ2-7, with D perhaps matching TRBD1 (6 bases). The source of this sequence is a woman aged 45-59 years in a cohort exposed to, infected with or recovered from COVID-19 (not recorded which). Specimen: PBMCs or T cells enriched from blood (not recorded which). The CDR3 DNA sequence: TGTGCCAGCAGCTTGGTCGCACAGGGTGACTACGAGCAGTACTTC. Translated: CASSLVAQGDYEQYF.